A selection of T cell receptor beta chains follows, all from one sample in a study of T-cell reconstitution after alpha-beta-depleted transplantation in children. A single record per CDR3 protein comes from TCRdb applying MiXCR to the PCR reads. The profile shows about 460,000 distinct CDR3 sequences, approximately 12% of them singletons. The sequences come from PBMCs from the stem cell graft donor, collected from the stem cell graft. These TCRs come from a human donor who donated a stem cell graft to a child with combined immunodeficiency. Both conserved end residues are part of each CDR3. The D gene is left open where the match is weak. Clone size, where shown, is once, few, many, or a class for clones that have expanded.

d_gene: -
abundance: -
j_gene: TRBJ2-3
v_gene: TRBV4-3
CDR3nt: TGCGCCAGCAGCCAAGAGTCCGGGGGTAGCACAGATACGCAGTATTTT
CDR3aa: CASSQESGGSTDTQYF

d_gene: TRBD2
abundance: -
j_gene: TRBJ2-2
v_gene: TRBV6-2/TRBV6-3
CDR3nt: TGTGCCAGCAAACTAGCGGGGGACACCGGGGAGCTGTTTTTT
CDR3aa: CASKLAGDTGELFF

d_gene: -
abundance: -
j_gene: TRBJ1-4
v_gene: TRBV10-2
CDR3nt: TGCGCCAGCAGTGAAGGCCAGCAATCGGTTTTT
CDR3aa: CASSEGQQSVF

d_gene: -
abundance: few
j_gene: TRBJ2-1
v_gene: TRBV7-8
CDR3nt: TGTGCCAGCAGCTTAGCCTGGCTAGCTGTCAATGAGCAGTTCTTC
CDR3aa: CASSLAWLAVNEQFF

d_gene: -
abundance: -
j_gene: TRBJ1-6
v_gene: TRBV6-2/TRBV6-3
CDR3nt: TGTGCCAGCAGCTTCGGACCCTTTCAAGGTTCACCCCTCCACTTT
CDR3aa: CASSFGPFQGSPLHF

d_gene: -
abundance: many
j_gene: TRBJ1-1
v_gene: TRBV6-5
CDR3nt: TGTGCCAGCAGTGCGTTAGGAACTGAAGCTTTCTTT
CDR3aa: CASSALGTEAFF

d_gene: TRBD2
abundance: many
j_gene: TRBJ2-3
v_gene: TRBV12-3/TRBV12-4
CDR3nt: TGTGCCAGCAGCCCGGGACTAGCGGGTCTGAGCACAGATACGCAGTATTTT
CDR3aa: CASSPGLAGLSTDTQYF

d_gene: -
abundance: many
j_gene: TRBJ1-6
v_gene: TRBV29-1
CDR3nt: TGCAGCGTAGGGACTTCCTATAATTCACCCCTCCACTTT
CDR3aa: CSVGTSYNSPLHF

d_gene: -
abundance: many
j_gene: TRBJ2-3
v_gene: TRBV6-1
CDR3nt: TGTGCCAGCAGCGAAGGCGGGACTCACACAGATACGCAGTATTTT
CDR3aa: CASSEGGTHTDTQYF

d_gene: -
abundance: -
j_gene: TRBJ1-1
v_gene: TRBV29-1
CDR3nt: TGCAGCGTTGGGGAGGGGGTAAACACTGAAGCTTTCTTT
CDR3aa: CSVGEGVNTEAFF

d_gene: TRBD2
abundance: -
j_gene: TRBJ2-3
v_gene: TRBV12-3/TRBV12-4
CDR3nt: TGTGCCAGCAATCCGTCGGGACTAGCGGTAGATACGCAGTATTTT
CDR3aa: CASNPSGLAVDTQYF

d_gene: -
abundance: -
j_gene: TRBJ1-3
v_gene: TRBV2
CDR3nt: TGTGCCAGCAGCGCACAGGGACCCGGAAACACCATATATTTT
CDR3aa: CASSAQGPGNTIYF

d_gene: -
abundance: few
j_gene: TRBJ2-2
v_gene: TRBV29-1
CDR3nt: TGCAGCGTTGAGCGGGCAAACACCGGGGAGCTGTTTTTT
CDR3aa: CSVERANTGELFF

d_gene: -
abundance: -
j_gene: TRBJ2-5
v_gene: TRBV20-1
CDR3nt: TGCAGTGCTAGGATGACAGACATGTCGGAGACCCAGTACTTC
CDR3aa: CSARMTDMSETQYF

d_gene: -
abundance: -
j_gene: TRBJ2-1
v_gene: TRBV12-3/TRBV12-4
CDR3nt: TGTGCCAGCAGTCACGGGACGTTCAATGAGCAGTTCTTC
CDR3aa: CASSHGTFNEQFF

d_gene: TRBD2
abundance: few
j_gene: TRBJ2-1
v_gene: TRBV14
CDR3nt: TGTGCCAGCAGCCTTCTCCTTGGGCTAGCGGGAGTCCATGAGCAGTTCTTC
CDR3aa: CASSLLLGLAGVHEQFF

d_gene: -
abundance: many
j_gene: TRBJ2-1
v_gene: TRBV5-4
CDR3nt: TGTGCCAGCAGCGTCACGACCACCTACAATGAGCAGTTCTTC
CDR3aa: CASSVTTTYNEQFF

d_gene: TRBD2
abundance: few
j_gene: TRBJ2-1
v_gene: TRBV24-1
CDR3nt: TGTGCCACCGAAGCCGGGACTAGCGATAGCTCCTACAATGAGCAGTTCTTC
CDR3aa: CATEAGTSDSSYNEQFF

d_gene: TRBD2
abundance: many
j_gene: TRBJ2-5
v_gene: TRBV4-1
CDR3nt: TGCGCCAGCAGCCAAGCTCGGGGGGGGCTATTCCAAGAGACCCAGTACTTC
CDR3aa: CASSQARGGLFQETQYF

d_gene: TRBD1
abundance: -
j_gene: TRBJ2-5
v_gene: TRBV12-3/TRBV12-4
CDR3nt: TGTGCCAGCAGCCTAGGGACAGGCCCCCAAGAGACCCAGTACTTC
CDR3aa: CASSLGTGPQETQYF

d_gene: -
abundance: many
j_gene: TRBJ2-5
v_gene: TRBV7-2
CDR3nt: TGTGCCAGCAGCTTAATGACAGTCCTCCAAGAGACCCAGTACTTC
CDR3aa: CASSLMTVLQETQYF

d_gene: -
abundance: few
j_gene: TRBJ1-6
v_gene: TRBV7-2
CDR3nt: TGTGCCAGCAGCTTGGGCAATTCCCAGGGTTTTTCACCCCTCCACTTT
CDR3aa: CASSLGNSQGFSPLHF

d_gene: -
abundance: -
j_gene: TRBJ2-3
v_gene: TRBV7-3
CDR3nt: TGTGCCAGCAGCTCCCTCCCAGTATCATATACGCAGTATTTT
CDR3aa: CASSSLPVSYTQYF

d_gene: TRBD2
abundance: -
j_gene: TRBJ2-5
v_gene: TRBV12-3/TRBV12-4
CDR3nt: TGTGCCAGCAGTGCTATCGGACTAGCGGGAGGGCCGGGGTACTTC
CDR3aa: CASSAIGLAGGPGYF

d_gene: -
abundance: -
j_gene: TRBJ2-2
v_gene: TRBV29-1
CDR3nt: TGCAGCGTTCTCCAGCGAGCACCGGGCGGGGAGCTGTTTTTT
CDR3aa: CSVLQRAPGGELFF

d_gene: -
abundance: many
j_gene: TRBJ1-2
v_gene: TRBV12-3/TRBV12-4
CDR3nt: TGTGCCAGCAGCAATACCTATGGCTACACCTTC
CDR3aa: CASSNTYGYTF